The source of this T cell receptor (beta chain) is a study of cytomegalovirus exposure and HLA in healthy donors. V shed 1 base and J 2 bases; nucleotides not matched to a gene: 8. Per germline, CDR1 SGHNT and CDR2 YENEEA. The CDR3 runs 17 residues. The primer mix had 60 Vbeta and 13 Jbeta primers. Repertoires were generated with immunoSEQ multiplex PCR, while TCRdb's copy carries only in-frame clones and drops some. The repertoire has around 140,000 clones, about 84% of them found once; the top ten carry around 2.4%. This receptor was identified in a man between 50 and 59 years old in good health and CMV-seronegative. The chain carries TRBV11-3 and TRBJ2-3, with TRBD2 identical over 8 bases. Sample: PBMCs. The CDR3 here is CASSLGPGGVLTDTQYF. The CDR3 bases are TGTGCCAGCAGCTTAGGGCCCGGGGGGGTCCTCACAGATACGCAGTATTTT.